This TCR beta chain was documented in a study of Ad26.COV2.S vaccination and SARS-CoV-2 variants. Looking at the study overall: Once or twice, 56 days apart, Ad26.COV2.S was delivered intramuscularly.

Turning to this clone: Its specificity is unknown.

Study findings and constraints: Comparability of non-spike TCR breadth was observed across vaccine and placebo recipients.

Treatment in this sample: around 19 received Ad26.COV2.S at low or high dose, single or two shots; about 5 received placebo; per-sample allocation not given. Sampling occurred on day 63 after the first vaccine or placebo injection. V lost 4 bases and J 6 bases, leaving 16 bases between the germline ends. CDR1 is MNHEY, CDR2 SVGAGI, per germline. The CDR3 totals 14 residues. Using immunoSEQ multiplex PCR, the repertoire was profiled, and TCRdb retains in-frame clones only, with some absent. This sample yields over 400,000 clones, of which approximately 92% are seen a single time; roughly 1.7% belongs to the top ten.

The sequence derives from a person aged 18 to 65 who received the Ad26.COV2.S COVID-19 vaccine or a placebo. The J gene is TRBJ2-7, the V gene TRBV6-5; no firm D call. This sample comprised peripheral blood, obtained in a trial of Ad26.COV2.S vaccine versus placebo. The CDR3 sequence is CASSFPSDPPEQYF. The DNA for the CDR3 is TGTGCCAGCAGTTTCCCCTCGGACCCGCCCGAGCAGTACTTC.